Given below is one T cell receptor beta chain in context. The antigen is not known. This sample stems from a study of shared clonotypes between healthy human individuals. Study at large: Each donor's CD8 memory used one plate, CD8 naive two, each CD4 subset three. Overall study results and limits: Richness estimates generally favored naive over memory subsets.

Trimming shortened V by 0 bases and J by 4 bases, and 12 bases separated the two germline ends. CDR1 is SGHRS and CDR2 is YFSETQ in the germline V gene. CDR3 length equals 15 residues. Repertoires were generated with immunoSEQ multiplex PCR, while TCRdb's copy carries only in-frame clones and drops some. The repertoire holds over 2 million clones, with about 95% as singletons. It was CD45RO-negative cells, positively selected for CCR7, that made up naive CD8 cells, with terminally differentiated effector memory CD45RA+ cells excluded. Donors, healthy HIV-negative adults, lacked recent acute infections or vaccinations.

The TCR sequence derives from a young man in good health. The V gene is TRBV5-1, the J gene TRBJ2-3; tentative D call: TRBD2 (6 bases). Specimen: naive CD8+ T cells sorted from blood. Written as DNA, the CDR3 is TGCGCCAGCAGCTTGGTGGGGAGCGGGCCAGATACGCAGTATTTT. Translation gives CASSLVGSGPDTQYF.